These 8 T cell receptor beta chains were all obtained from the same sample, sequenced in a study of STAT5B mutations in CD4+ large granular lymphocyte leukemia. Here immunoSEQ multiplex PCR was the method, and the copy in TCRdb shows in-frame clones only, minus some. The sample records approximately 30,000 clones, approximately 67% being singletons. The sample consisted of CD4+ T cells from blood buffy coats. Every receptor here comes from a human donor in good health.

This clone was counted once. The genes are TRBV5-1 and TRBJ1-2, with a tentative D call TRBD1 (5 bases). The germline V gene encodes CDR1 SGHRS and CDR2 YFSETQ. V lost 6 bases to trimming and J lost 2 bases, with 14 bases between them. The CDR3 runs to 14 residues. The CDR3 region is CASTMGGTNYGYTF. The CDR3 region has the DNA TGCGCCAGCACTATGGGGGGAACGAACTATGGCTACACCTTC.

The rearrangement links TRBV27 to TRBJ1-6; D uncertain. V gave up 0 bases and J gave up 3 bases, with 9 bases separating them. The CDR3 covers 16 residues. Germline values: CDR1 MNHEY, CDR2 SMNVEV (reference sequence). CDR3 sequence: CASSLSPGIYNSPLHF. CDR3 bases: TGTGCCAGCAGTTTATCGCCAGGAATCTATAATTCACCCCTCCACTTT.

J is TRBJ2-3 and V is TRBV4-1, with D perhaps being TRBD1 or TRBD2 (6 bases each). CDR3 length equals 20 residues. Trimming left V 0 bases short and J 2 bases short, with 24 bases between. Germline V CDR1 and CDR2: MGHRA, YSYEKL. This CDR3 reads CASSQEVNGGKRGITDTQYF. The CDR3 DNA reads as TGCGCCAGCAGCCAAGAAGTAAATGGGGGGAAGAGGGGGATCACAGATACGCAGTATTTT.

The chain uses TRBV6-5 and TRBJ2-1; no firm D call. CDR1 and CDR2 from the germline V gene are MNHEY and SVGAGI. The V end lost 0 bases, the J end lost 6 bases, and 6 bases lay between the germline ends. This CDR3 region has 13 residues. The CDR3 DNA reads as TGTGCCAGCAGTTACTCGGCCGGCAATGAGCAGTTCTTC. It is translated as CASSYSAGNEQFF.

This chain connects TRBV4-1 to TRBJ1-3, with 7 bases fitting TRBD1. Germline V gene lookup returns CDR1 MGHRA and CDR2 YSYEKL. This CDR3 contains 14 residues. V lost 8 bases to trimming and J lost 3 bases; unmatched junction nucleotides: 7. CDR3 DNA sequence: TGCGCCAGCGGCAGACAGGGAATTGGAAACACCATATATTTT. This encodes CASGRQGIGNTIYF.

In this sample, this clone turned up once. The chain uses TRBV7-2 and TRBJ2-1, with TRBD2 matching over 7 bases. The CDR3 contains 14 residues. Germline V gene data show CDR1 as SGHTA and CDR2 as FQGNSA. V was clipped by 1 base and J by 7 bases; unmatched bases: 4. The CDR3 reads CASSLGLAGNEQFF. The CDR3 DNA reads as TGTGCCAGCAGCTTAGGACTAGCCGGTAATGAGCAGTTCTTC.

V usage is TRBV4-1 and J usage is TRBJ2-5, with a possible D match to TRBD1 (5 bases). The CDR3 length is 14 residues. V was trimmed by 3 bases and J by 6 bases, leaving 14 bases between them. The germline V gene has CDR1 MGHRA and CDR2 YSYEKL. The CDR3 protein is CASSQILQGQTQYF. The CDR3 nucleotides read TGCGCCAGCAGCCAGATACTCCAGGGTCAGACCCAGTACTTC.

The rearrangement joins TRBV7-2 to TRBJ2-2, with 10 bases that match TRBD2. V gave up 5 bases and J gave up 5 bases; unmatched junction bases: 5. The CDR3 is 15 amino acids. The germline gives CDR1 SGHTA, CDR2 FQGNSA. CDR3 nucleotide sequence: TGTGCCAGCAGCCAAAGCGGGGGGGCTACCGGGGAGCTGTTTTTT. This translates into CASSQSGGATGELFF.